This entry describes one T cell receptor (beta chain). Its antigen is currently not known. No quality values exist for individual bases; no much larger clone is one base distant. The sample belongs to a study of cytomegalovirus exposure and HLA in healthy donors (dated by TCRdb to 2017 to 2019). About the investigation overall: In an earlier analysis of some 550 of the donors, 276 Gb of sequence data and some 100 million unique TCR beta sequences from about 179 million T cells were reported. An early release covering approximately 600 HLA-typed donors comprised approximately 290 gigabases of sequencing data and around 86 million unique TCR sequences. Among the roughly 400 genotyped donors, about 83% belonged to the genetic ancestry cluster associated with self-reported Caucasian donors. The study aimed to test whether signatures of past pathogen exposure could be identified by cataloging public T cell receptors. The study used immunosequencing to profile the T cell repertoires of approximately 690 subjects and linked those repertoires to cytomegalovirus serostatus. Besides the first cohort of 500 to 700 subjects, a separate validation cohort made up of 90 to 150 different subjects was used. To predict cytomegalovirus infection status, the study brought together high-throughput TCR immunosequencing, statistical association of individual TCRs with disease status, and machine learning. A later analysis re-examined previously published TCR beta repertoires from 610 or so donors and added high-resolution HLA genotyping to investigate patterns of TCR occurrence. Rather than using new phenotypic data, the later analysis identified candidate immune exposures from TCR beta sequences and from how often those sequences occurred across donors. An earlier analysis of 500 to 650 of the donors applied high-throughput TCR beta sequencing to assess whether each TCR beta V gene segment acted as functional or pseudogenic. Alongside the repertoire data, information on donor age, sex, ethnicity and CMV serostatus was compiled. A later genetic analysis used genome-wide SNP genotypes for 398 of the 666 donors, treating that subset as a discovery cohort. Every repertoire in the discovery cohort had been generated on one and the same sequencing platform. Class I and class II HLA loci were covered by the typing at four-digit resolution. The number of donors typed differed by locus, with roughly 629-640 for A, B, C, DRB1 and DQB1, around 500 for DQA1, 600 to 610 for DPA1, and 472 for DPB1. Roughly five DR-DQ haplotypes were handled as single units for association and clustering, since linkage in the cohort was strong. On average, about 240,000 unique TCR beta nucleotide sequences were sequenced per donor among a few hundred genotyped donors of the cohort, with roughly 18% of those sequences being non-productive. Beyond this particular receptor, the publication reports: A later analysis found that most CMV-associated TCR beta chains appeared HLA-restricted, with HLA associations seemingly driven largely by CMV exposure. Because HLA typing was unavailable for some donors at each locus, only the typed subset was used in association tests. In a later analysis, HLA-associated TCR beta chains showed more clonal expansion and lower generation probabilities than non-associated chains that were equally common. Some IMGT-functional V segments, including TRBV6-2 and TRBV6-3, could not be told apart with the 87-base-pair reads, so those segments were excluded. It was suggested by the authors that the approach could potentially be generalized to other disease states and immunological phenotypes. At a false discovery rate of 0.05, a later analysis linked some 18,000 TCR beta sequences to specific HLA alleles. Linkage disequilibrium might explain the correlated functional status among segregating V segments, but an unknown experimental factor could not be excluded. About 15 rarely observed V segments, including chromosome 9 orphons, were excluded from the earlier analysis of some 590 of the donors because counts were too low. A further reported finding was that TCR beta sequences accurately predicted the HLA-A and HLA-B alleles for most subjects in the first cohort. In an earlier analysis of about 600 of the donors, most TCR beta V segments appeared in productive rearrangements about 90% or about 30% of the time, broadly matching IMGT annotations. A few of the identified cytomegalovirus-associated TCR beta chains were confirmed in vitro to be specific for cytomegalovirus antigens. The presence/absence analyses assumed that sequencing depth was roughly uniform across donors, and that assumption may not be true. Strong co-occurrence of HLA alleles, especially DR and DQ, made assigning TCR associations to individual alleles difficult. Cytomegalovirus status was reported to be diagnosed by the classifier with high specificity and sensitivity in both the original and validation cohorts. In a later genetic analysis, a missense DCLRE1C variant was associated with V-gene and J-gene trimming of TCR beta chains, and the association was replicated in an independent cohort. The cohort was sequenced for TCR beta chains only, and without alpha or paired-chain data the features that could be detected were limited. In a later analysis, several top co-occurrence clusters were reported to appear linked to parvovirus B19, influenza, CMV and Epstein-Barr virus. CMV serostatus was the only immune exposure information available for the cohort. The study listed 164 TCR beta chains as associated with cytomegalovirus. In a later genetic analysis, fewer N-insertions in productive TCRs were reported among donors in an Asian-associated ancestry cluster than the 666-donor mean. According to a later analysis, TCR association rates differed among HLA loci, with DRB1 alleles showing the most associated TCRs and HLA-C alleles showing the fewest. While some public TCRs were present in many individuals, most TCR sequences turned up only very rarely across donors. A cluster of highly shared sequence variants was judged likely to represent a technical artifact of the sequencing pipeline.

The library was produced with the immunoSEQ multiplex PCR assay. A mixture of 60 forward primers for TCR Vbeta segments and 13 reverse primers for TCR Jbeta segments was used in the multiplex PCR. Amplification of the CDR3 region of rearranged TCR beta genes was performed with a multiplex PCR assay on genomic DNA. On the Illumina HiSeq System, the amplified TCR beta libraries were sequenced as 87-base-pair reads. The original methods were these. A later analysis tallied approximately 87 million unique TCR beta chains across the 610 or so repertoires, and around 10 million of those chains were shared by two or more donors. Raw reads were error-corrected and collapsed into unique sequences with a nearest-neighbor algorithm that merged closely related sequences to remove PCR and sequencing errors. V, D and J gene segments were assigned by aligning CDR3 sequences to IMGT reference sequences. For a sequence to be retained, a match of at least six nucleotides to both a V gene segment and a J gene segment was required. Rearrangements were classified as productive when the CDR3 lacked stop codons and remained in frame with V and J, and all other rearrangements were classified as non-productive. CDR3 was defined by IMGT convention, running from the second conserved V-encoded cysteine to the conserved J-encoded phenylalanine. Sequences without an unambiguous match to a single V gene segment were excluded from the earlier analysis of about 600 of the donors. In an earlier analysis of roughly 500 of the donors, V segments were called functional above 56.7% productive rearrangements and were called segregating when the between-donor standard deviation exceeded 5%. A statistical classification framework was built to diagnose cytomegalovirus status from the catalog of TCR beta chain sequences. In a later analysis, TCR nucleotide sequences were compared against IMGT/GENE-DB human TR gene sequences so that V and J genes could be assigned. The TCRdist pipeline was used in a later analysis to assign CDR3 sequences and most-parsimonious VDJ recombination scenarios. A later analysis defined each TCR beta chain by its CDR3 amino acid sequence plus V-gene family, and excluded reads lacking a unique V-gene family. As a way to deal with suspected cross-contamination and a sequencing artifact, a later analysis dropped roughly 600 nucleotide sequences that were highly shared and had low generation probability. In a later analysis, a clonal expansion index for each public chain was calculated from normalized within-repertoire ranks of inferred template counts. In a later analysis, generation probabilities were computed with a VDJ recombination model fitted to out-of-frame rearrangements, and the resulting probabilities were checked against IGoR. In a later analysis, TCR-TCR, TCR-HLA and TCR-CMV co-occurrence was scored with hypergeometric tests, and a repertoire-size bias correction was applied to TCR pairs. To estimate false discovery rates, a later analysis permuted the HLA or CMV assignments 20 times. In a later analysis, co-occurring TCRs were grouped using DBSCAN, with TCRdist sequence similarity added in when clustering inside HLA-allele-positive subsets. Repertoires with fewer than 30,000 or more than 120,000 public chains were left out of co-occurrence clustering, as were about five repertoires with anomalous nucleotide sharing. TCRdb mirrors the immuneACCESS table, restricted to in-frame sequences. Some clones are absent from its copies; in checked studies, under half trace to an unresolved V gene, and the reason for the others is unknown. That table is the source of V, J and clone size, and D and trimming were worked out from the DNA. In all, the sample holds about 170,000 clones, and roughly 85% of those were seen once. Roughly 2.5% of the sample lies in the top ten.

In total, 630 or so healthy bone marrow donors made up the cohort. Cohort members were all nominally healthy when sampled, although unrecorded immune exposures were likely present. The donor was CMV seropositive and was included in the group of approximately 310 seropositive cohort members. A peripheral blood sample was provided by each donor, and peripheral blood mononuclear cells were used for TCR beta sequencing. Genomic DNA extraction from the blood cell samples was performed with the Qiagen DNeasy Blood Extraction Kit. From the cysteine through the phenylalanine, the CDR3 covers 16 amino acids. The kept DNA is CDR3 alone, 48 bases in frame from the first base. V is trimmed back by 3 bases and J by 3 bases, and the junction contains 6 bases that no gene match accounts for. CDR1 and CDR2, per the germline V gene, are ENHRY and SYGVKD.

The clonotype comes from a man aged 25 to 40 in good health and CMV-seropositive. This chain joins TRBV10-3 to TRBJ2-7; a stretch of 12 junction bases matches TRBD1. Sequencing was performed on PBMCs. The CDR3 amino acid sequence is: CAISDPGTGGFYEQYF. The base sequence is TGTGCCATCAGTGATCCTGGGACAGGGGGCTTCTACGAGCAGTACTTC.